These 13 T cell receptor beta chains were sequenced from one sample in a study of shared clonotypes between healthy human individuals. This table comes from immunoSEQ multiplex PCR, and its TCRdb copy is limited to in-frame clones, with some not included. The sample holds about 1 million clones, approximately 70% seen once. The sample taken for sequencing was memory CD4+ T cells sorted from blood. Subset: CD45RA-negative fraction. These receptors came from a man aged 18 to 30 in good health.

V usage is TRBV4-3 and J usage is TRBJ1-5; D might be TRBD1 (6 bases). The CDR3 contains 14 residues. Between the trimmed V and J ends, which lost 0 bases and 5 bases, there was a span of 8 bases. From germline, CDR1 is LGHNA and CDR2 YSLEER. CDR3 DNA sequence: TGCGCCAGCAGCCAAGATACAGGGTATCAGCCCCAGCATTTT. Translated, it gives CASSQDTGYQPQHF.

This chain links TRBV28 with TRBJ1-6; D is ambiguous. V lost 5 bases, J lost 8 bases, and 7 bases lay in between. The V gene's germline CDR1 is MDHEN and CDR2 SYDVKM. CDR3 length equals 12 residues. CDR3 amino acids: CASSMEDSPLHF. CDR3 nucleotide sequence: TGTGCCAGCAGTATGGAGGATTCACCCCTCCACTTT.

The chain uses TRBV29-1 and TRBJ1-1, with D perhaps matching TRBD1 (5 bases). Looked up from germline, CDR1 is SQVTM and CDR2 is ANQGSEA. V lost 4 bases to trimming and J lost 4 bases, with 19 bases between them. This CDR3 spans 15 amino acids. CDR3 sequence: CSVVGSQGLGTEAFF. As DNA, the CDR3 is TGCAGCGTTGTTGGGTCTCAGGGTTTGGGCACTGAAGCTTTCTTT. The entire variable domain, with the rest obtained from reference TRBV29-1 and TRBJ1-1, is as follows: SAVISQKPSRDICQRGTSLTIQCQVDSQVTMMFWYRQQPGQSLTLIATANQGSEATYESGFVIDKFPISRPNLTFSTLTVSNMSPEDSSIYLCSVVGSQGLGTEAFFGQGTRLTVV.

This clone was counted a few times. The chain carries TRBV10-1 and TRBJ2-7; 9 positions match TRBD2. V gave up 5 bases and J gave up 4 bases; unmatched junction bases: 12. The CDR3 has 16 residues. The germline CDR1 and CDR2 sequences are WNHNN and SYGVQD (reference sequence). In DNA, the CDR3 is TGCGCCAGCAGTCAACAACCCGGGACTAGCAAATACGAGCAGTACTTC. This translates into CASSQQPGTSKYEQYF.

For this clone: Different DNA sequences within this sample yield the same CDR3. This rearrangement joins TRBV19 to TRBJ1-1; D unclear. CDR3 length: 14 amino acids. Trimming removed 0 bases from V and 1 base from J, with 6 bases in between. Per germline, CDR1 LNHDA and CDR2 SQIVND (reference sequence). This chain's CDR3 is CASSIDPRNTEAFF. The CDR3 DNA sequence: TGTGCCAGTAGTATAGACCCTCGGAACACTGAAGCTTTCTTT.

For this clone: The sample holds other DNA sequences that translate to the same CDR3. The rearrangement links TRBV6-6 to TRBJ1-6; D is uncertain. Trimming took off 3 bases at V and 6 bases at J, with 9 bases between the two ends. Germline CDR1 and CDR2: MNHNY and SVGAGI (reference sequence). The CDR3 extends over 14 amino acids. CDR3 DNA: TGTGCCAGCAGTTATGGGCAGTCTAATTCACCCCTCCACTTT. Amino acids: CASSYGQSNSPLHF.

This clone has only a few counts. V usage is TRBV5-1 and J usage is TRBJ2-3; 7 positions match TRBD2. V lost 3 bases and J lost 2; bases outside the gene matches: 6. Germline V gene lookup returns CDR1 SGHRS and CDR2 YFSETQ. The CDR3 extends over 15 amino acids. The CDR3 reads CASSYWSGDTDTQYF. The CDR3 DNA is TGCGCCAGCAGCTACTGGAGCGGGGACACAGATACGCAGTATTTT.

The CDR3 sequence: CSASLHGTRGASYTF. DNA for the CDR3: TGCAGCGCATCCCTGCATGGCACTAGGGGGGCTTCCTACACCTTC. V is TRBV29-1 and J is TRBJ1-2; tentatively, D is TRBD1 (6 bases). CDR1 and CDR2 (germline): SQVTM, ANQGSEA. This CDR3 is 15 amino acids long. Between the trimmed V and J ends, which lost 7 bases and 10 bases, there was a span of 28 bases.

The DNA for the CDR3 is TGTGCCAGCAGCTTAGCCGCGGATACCTCCTACGAGCAGTACTTC. The encoded protein is CASSLAADTSYEQYF. The chain couples TRBV11-2 to TRBJ2-7; D gene uncertain. CDR1 SGHAT and CDR2 FQNNGV come from the germline V gene. This CDR3 region has 15 residues. The V and J ends lost 1 base and 0 bases respectively, with 10 bases between them.

The DNA of the CDR3 is TGTGCCAGCAGTTTATCTGGGGCCGGGGGGGGCTACACCTTC. Its translation is CASSLSGAGGGYTF. This chain connects TRBV27 to TRBJ1-2; possibly TRBD1 for D (5 bases). Trimming shortened V by 0 bases and J by 8 bases, and 13 bases separated the two germline ends. Germline V lookup: CDR1 MNHEY, CDR2 SMNVEV (reference sequence). The CDR3 length is 14 residues.

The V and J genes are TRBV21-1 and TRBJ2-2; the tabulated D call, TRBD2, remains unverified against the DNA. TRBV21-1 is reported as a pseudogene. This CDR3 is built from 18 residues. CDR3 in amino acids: CASSKDPGGPSNTGELFF. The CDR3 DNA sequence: TGTGCCAGCAGCAAAGATCCGGGGGGCCCTTCGAACACCGGGGAGCTGTTTTTT.

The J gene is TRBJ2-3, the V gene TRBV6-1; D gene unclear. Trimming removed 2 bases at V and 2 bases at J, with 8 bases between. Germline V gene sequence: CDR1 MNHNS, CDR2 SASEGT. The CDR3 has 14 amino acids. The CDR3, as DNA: TGTGCCAGCAGTGAAAGCCATTACACAGATACGCAGTATTTT. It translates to CASSESHYTDTQYF.

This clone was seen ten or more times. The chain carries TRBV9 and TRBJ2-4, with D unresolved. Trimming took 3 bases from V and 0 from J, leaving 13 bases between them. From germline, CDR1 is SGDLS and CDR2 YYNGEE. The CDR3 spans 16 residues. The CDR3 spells CASSASPLIAKNIQYF. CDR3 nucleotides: TGTGCCAGCAGCGCCTCTCCCTTGATAGCCAAAAACATTCAGTACTTC.